The sequence of this T cell receptor beta chain was determined in a study of OX40 agonist ivuxolimab in advanced cancers. Whole-study context: As their treatment, patients were administered ivuxolimab, an agonistic anti-OX40 (CD134) antibody. The dose-escalation cohort had hepatocellular carcinoma, melanoma, renal cell or head and neck cancer. Whole-study findings and limits: Blood T cells, both CD4+ and CD8+, expanded clonally by week 6 at 0.1 to 3.0 mg/kg.

Note on this clone: What it binds is not known.

Sampling times: baseline, cycle 4 day 1, cycle 7 day 1. The germline V and J ends were trimmed by 6 bases and 11 bases, with 7 bases remaining between them. The CDR3 is 9 residues long. Germline V gene sequence: CDR1 MGHDK, CDR2 SYGVNS. Data came from immunoSEQ multiplex PCR; TCRdb stores just in-frame clones and leaves some out. The table has approximately 100,000 clones, around 90% seen once. The clonotype comes from an adult with an advanced solid tumor such as melanoma, head and neck, liver or kidney cancer. The chain links TRBV25-1 to TRBJ1-1; the D is unclear. The material sequenced was CD4+ or CD8+ T cells sorted from blood, taken in a trial of the OX40 agonist ivuxolimab. Here the CDR3 DNA reads TGTGCCAGCAGGGGCGCCGCTTTCTTT. Residues: CASRGAAFF.